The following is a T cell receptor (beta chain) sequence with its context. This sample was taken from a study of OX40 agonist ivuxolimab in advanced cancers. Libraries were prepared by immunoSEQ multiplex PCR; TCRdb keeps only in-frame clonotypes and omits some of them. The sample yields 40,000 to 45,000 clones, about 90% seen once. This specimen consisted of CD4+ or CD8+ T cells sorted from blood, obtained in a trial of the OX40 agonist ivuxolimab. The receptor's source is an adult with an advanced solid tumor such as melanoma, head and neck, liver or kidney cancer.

CDR3 sequence: CATTRTAEETQYF. CDR3 coding DNA: TGTGCCACCACCCGAACGGCCGAAGAGACCCAGTACTTC. The chain is built from TRBV15 and TRBJ2-5; D call uncertain. Germline V gene lookup returns CDR1 LNHNV and CDR2 YYDKDF (reference sequence). Trimming cost V 7 bases and J 3 bases, with 12 bases left between them. The CDR3 contains 13 residues.